The 28 T cell receptor beta chains below come from one sample, sequenced in a study of CD8+ T cells in alopecia areata. TCR sequencing used cDNA made by reverse transcription of extracted RNA. Sequencing was performed with immunoSEQ multiplex PCR; in TCRdb, only in-frame clones are kept and a portion is missing. The table has about 130,000 clones, around three fifths seen once. Here the sequenced sample was CD4+ T cells sorted from blood, taken at week 0. These receptors came from a human donor with alopecia areata.

This clone has a handful of counts. J is TRBJ2-5 and V is TRBV27; D might be TRBD1 (6 bases). CDR3 size: 15 residues. The V end was cut by 7 bases, the J end by 0 bases, with 15 bases between. In germline, CDR1 is MNHEY, CDR2 SMNVEV (reference sequence). The CDR3 DNA follows: TGTGCCAGCATCGACCAGACAGGTGACCAAGAGACCCAGTACTTC. Residues: CASIDQTGDQETQYF.

This chain uses TRBV5-1 with TRBJ2-5; 7 nucleotides match TRBD1. Germline V gene lookup returns CDR1 SGHRS and CDR2 YFSETQ. V shed 7 bases, J shed 2 bases, and the junction held 5 bases outside the gene matches. The CDR3 extends over 13 amino acids. CDR3 sequence reads: CASHRQGQETQYF. For the CDR3, the DNA is TGCGCCAGCCATAGACAGGGTCAAGAGACCCAGTACTTC.

This clone was counted a few times. The V gene is TRBV7-2, the J gene TRBJ2-5; D call uncertain. This CDR3 has 14 amino acids. V dropped 1 base and J dropped 5 bases, with 11 bases sitting between them. Germline V lookup: CDR1 SGHTA, CDR2 FQGNSA. The CDR3 nucleotides read TGTGCCAGCAGCTTAGGGTCGGTTGAGGAGACCCAGTACTTC. Its protein is CASSLGSVEETQYF.

The genes are TRBV7-2 and TRBJ1-2, with D maybe TRBD1 (5 bases). This CDR3 has 14 residues. V lost 6 bases, J lost 5 bases, and 16 bases lay in between. CDR1 and CDR2 (germline): SGHTA, FQGNSA. The CDR3 spells CASSARDRGYGYTF. The DNA of the CDR3 is TGTGCCAGCAGTGCCCGCGACAGAGGATATGGCTACACCTTC.

The CDR3 nucleotides are TGCGCCAGCACTGACCAATTGGGGCAAGAGACCCAGTACTTC. This encodes CASTDQLGQETQYF. The V call is TRBV5-1, the J call TRBJ2-5; D not resolved. In germline, CDR1 is SGHRS, CDR2 YFSETQ. The ends were cut back, 6 bases at V and 2 bases at J, with 14 bases in the middle. This CDR3 is 14 amino acids long.

The chain combines TRBV4-1 with TRBJ2-2; D is unclear. Germline assignment: CDR1 MGHRA and CDR2 YSYEKL. Trimming pared 2 bases from V and 6 bases from J, leaving 10 bases between. The CDR3 totals 14 residues. The CDR3 region has the DNA TGCGCCAGCAGCCAAAGCCAGCCTGCCGGGGAGCTGTTTTTT. This translates into CASSQSQPAGELFF.

The chain joins TRBV6-4 to TRBJ1-5, with TRBD1 matching 9 bases. This CDR3 has 13 residues. Germline V CDR1 and CDR2: MRHNA, SNTAGT. The V gene end was trimmed by 6 bases and the J gene end by 5 bases; junction bases not matched to a gene: 2. The CDR3 DNA follows: TGTGCCAGCAGCCGGGACAGGGATCAGCCCCAGCATTTT. Translating gives CASSRDRDQPQHF.

The rearrangement uses TRBV5-1 and TRBJ1-2; D is possibly TRBD1 (5 bases). This CDR3 contains 13 residues. Trimming removed 1 base from V and 7 bases from J, with 11 bases in between. The germline V gene encodes CDR1 SGHRS and CDR2 YFSETQ. The CDR3 spells CASSLLGPTGYTF. The CDR3 nucleotides are TGCGCCAGCAGCTTGCTGGGACCAACTGGCTACACCTTC.

The chain is built from TRBV14 and TRBJ2-1; unclear D gene. The germline CDR1 and CDR2 sequences are SGHDN and FVKESK. This CDR3 has 14 amino acids. V was shortened by 6 bases and J by 4 bases, with 13 bases between the two germline ends. The CDR3 protein is CASSGARLYNEQFF. The CDR3 DNA is TGTGCCAGCAGTGGCGCCCGTCTTTACAATGAGCAGTTCTTC.

The genes are TRBV7-2 and TRBJ2-3, with unresolved D. V lost 2 bases, J lost 0 bases, and 9 bases lay in between. Germline V CDR1 and CDR2: SGHTA, FQGNSA. This CDR3 is built from 15 residues. The CDR3 here is CASSLFIASTDTQYF. CDR3 bases: TGTGCCAGCAGCTTATTCATAGCTAGCACAGATACGCAGTATTTT. The variable domain in full, completed from reference TRBV7-2 and TRBJ2-3, reads GAGVSQSPSNKVTEKGKDVELRCDPISGHTALYWYRQSLGQGLEFLIYFQGNSAPDKSGLPSDRFSAERTGGSVSTLTIQRTQQEDSAVYLCASSLFIASTDTQYFGPGTRLTVL.

This clone was observed a few times. Other DNA sequences in the same sample also yield this CDR3. The CDR3 nucleotides are TGCAGCGTTGGCTCTGGGCCGGGAACTGAAGCTTTCTTT. The encoded protein is CSVGSGPGTEAFF. The gene calls are TRBV29-1 and TRBJ1-1; D unresolved. Trimming shortened V by 4 bases and J by 5 bases, and 14 bases separated the two germline ends. CDR1 and CDR2 (germline): SQVTM, ANQGSEA. This CDR3 region has 13 residues.

This clone was observed a few times. The rearrangement uses TRBV5-4 and TRBJ1-4; no definite D call. Trimming took 4 bases from V and 5 from J, leaving 6 bases between them. Germline V CDR1 and CDR2: SGHNT, YYREEE (reference sequence). The CDR3 consists of 12 residues. The CDR3 reads CASSRENEKLFF. The CDR3, as DNA: TGTGCCAGCAGCCGGGAAAATGAAAAACTGTTTTTT.

The rearrangement uses TRBV10-3 and TRBJ1-2; D is possibly TRBD1 (6 bases). Germline CDR1 reads ENHRY; CDR2 reads SYGVKD. The CDR3 is made up of 15 amino acids. The V and J ends lost 3 bases and 0 bases respectively, with 11 bases between them. The CDR3 loop is CAISDDRKANYGYTF. As DNA, the CDR3 is TGTGCCATCAGTGACGACAGGAAAGCTAACTATGGCTACACCTTC.

The CDR3 coding sequence is TGCAGCGTGGGGACAGGGGCTAACTATGGCTACACCTTC. It yields the protein CSVGTGANYGYTF. This chain joins TRBV29-1 and TRBJ1-2; the match to TRBD1 covers 10 bases. The CDR3 extends over 13 amino acids. Trimming at V came to 6 bases and at J to 0 bases, leaving 1 base not matched to a gene. The germline V gene has CDR1 SQVTM and CDR2 ANQGSEA.

CDR3 in DNA: TGCAGCGTTGAAGTAGGCGGGGGGCTCTATGGCTACACCTTC. The encoded protein is CSVEVGGGLYGYTF. The chain couples TRBV29-1 to TRBJ1-2; TRBD1 is a possible D gene (6 bases). The V and J ends lost 1 base and 4 bases respectively, with 13 bases between them. The CDR3 is made up of 14 amino acids. Germline CDR1 reads SQVTM; CDR2 reads ANQGSEA.

This chain connects TRBV29-1 to TRBJ2-5; D gene unclear. Trimming shortened V by 4 bases and J by 1 base, and 7 bases separated the two germline ends. The CDR3 covers 12 residues. The germline CDR1 and CDR2 sequences are SQVTM and ANQGSEA. The DNA of the CDR3 is TGCAGCGTTGTTCAGGCCCAAGAGACCCAGTACTTC. This sequence encodes CSVVQAQETQYF.

In this sample, this clone turned up a few times. The chain uses TRBV19 and TRBJ1-1; the D gene is possibly TRBD1 (6 bases). The germline gives CDR1 LNHDA, CDR2 SQIVND (reference sequence). There are 15 residues in the CDR3. V was pared by 3 bases and J by 2 bases, with 13 bases between. The CDR3 region has the DNA TGTGCCAGTAGTATCGGGCGCAGGGGCAACACTGAAGCTTTCTTT. It codes for CASSIGRRGNTEAFF.

This clone has more than one count but fewer than ten. The V and J genes are TRBV7-2 and TRBJ2-5; 10 bases map to TRBD2. Germline values: CDR1 SGHTA, CDR2 FQGNSA. The CDR3 loop spans 14 amino acids. Trimming removed 6 bases from V and 11 bases from J; junction bases left unmatched: 12. DNA of the CDR3: TGTGCCAGCAGGCTACTAGCGGGGCGCCGGGCACAGTACTTC. This codes for CASRLLAGRRAQYF.

The chain recombines TRBV4-2 with TRBJ1-4; possible D gene TRBD1, 6 bases. The CDR3 consists of 16 residues. Germline V lookup: CDR1 LGHNA, CDR2 YNFKEQ. Trimming took off 0 bases at V and 5 bases at J, with 13 bases between the two ends. The DNA for the CDR3 is TGTGCCAGCAGCCAAGAAGGGGGGACACCGAATGAAAAACTGTTTTTT. Amino acid sequence: CASSQEGGTPNEKLFF.

As DNA, the CDR3 is TGTGCCAGCAGTTCCATGGCCAATAGGGGCACAGATACGCAGTATTTT. Translating it yields CASSSMANRGTDTQYF. This chain links TRBV27 with TRBJ2-3, with D uncertain. CDR1 MNHEY and CDR2 SMNVEV come from the germline V gene (reference sequence). The CDR3 has 16 residues. Between the trimmed V and J ends, which lost 4 bases and 1 base, there was a span of 15 bases.

V usage is TRBV7-2 and J usage is TRBJ2-5, with unresolved D. This CDR3 has 12 amino acids. CDR1 and CDR2 (germline): SGHTA, FQGNSA. V was trimmed by 4 bases and J by 5 bases, leaving 8 bases between them. Here the CDR3 DNA reads TGTGCCAGCAGCTACCTCGAGGAGACCCAGTACTTC. As protein: CASSYLEETQYF.

The rearrangement links TRBV10-3 to TRBJ2-7; D might be TRBD1 (5 bases). The CDR3 sequence is 12 residues long. Germline lookup yields CDR1 ENHRY and CDR2 SYGVKD. Trimming took 5 bases from V and 4 from J, leaving 9 bases between them. The CDR3 sequence: CAISTDSYEQYF. The CDR3 bases are TGTGCCATCAGTACAGACAGTTACGAGCAGTACTTC.

CDR3 DNA: TGTGCCAGCAGCTTATGGCAGGGACAAGAGACCCAGTACTTC. Translation gives CASSLWQGQETQYF. V gene TRBV7-9 combines with J gene TRBJ2-5, with a possible D match to TRBD1 (5 bases). The ends were cut back, 2 bases at V and 2 bases at J, with 9 bases in the middle. CDR1 is SEHNR, CDR2 FQNEAQ, per germline (reference sequence). This CDR3 region has 14 residues.

The chain has TRBV15 and TRBJ1-2, with D possibly being TRBD1 (5 bases). The CDR3 has 13 residues. The V gene's germline CDR1 is LNHNV and CDR2 YYDKDF (reference sequence). V lost 0 bases and J 8 bases, leaving 10 bases between the germline ends. CDR3 residues: CATSRDLKGGYTF. The CDR3 nucleotides read TGTGCCACCAGCAGAGATCTAAAGGGGGGCTACACCTTC.

This clone came up a few times. The V gene is TRBV11-2, the J gene TRBJ2-5; D gene ambiguous. Per the germline V gene, CDR1 is SGHAT and CDR2 is FQNNGV. This CDR3 is 13 amino acids long. Trimming shortened V by 5 bases and J by 5 bases, and 12 bases separated the two germline ends. The CDR3 bases are TGTGCCAGCAGCGTCGGAGTAGGCGAGACCCAGTACTTC. This codes for CASSVGVGETQYF. The full variable domain, its missing parts supplied by reference TRBV11-2 and TRBJ2-5, is EAGVAQSPRYKIIEKRQSVAFWCNPISGHATLYWYQQILGQGPKLLIQFQNNGVVDDSQLPKDRFSAERLKGVDSTLKIQPAKLEDSAVYLCASSVGVGETQYFGPGTRLLVL.

The CDR3: CASSLAGALAYGYTF. The DNA for the CDR3 is TGTGCCAGCAGCTTAGCGGGGGCGTTGGCCTATGGCTACACCTTC. The chain employs TRBV7-2 and TRBJ1-2, with a possible D match to TRBD1 (6 bases). CDR1 is SGHTA and CDR2 is FQGNSA in the germline V gene. V dropped 0 bases and J dropped 4 bases, with 12 bases sitting between them. This CDR3 spans 15 amino acids.

The rearrangement joins TRBV2 to TRBJ1-5; 8 positions match TRBD1. Germline V gives CDR1 SNHLY, CDR2 FYNNEI. This CDR3 contains 15 residues. The J segment lost 2 bases and the V segment lost 4 bases, leaving 4 bases of the junction unmatched. CDR3 in amino acids: CASSGDRGRNQPQHF. As DNA, the CDR3 is TGTGCCAGCAGTGGTGACAGGGGTCGCAATCAGCCCCAGCATTTT.

The chain carries TRBV5-4 and TRBJ1-1; D unresolved. From germline, CDR1 is SGHNT and CDR2 YYREEE (reference sequence). The CDR3 length is 14 residues. V was pared by 1 base and J by 6 bases, with 13 bases between. The CDR3 region has the DNA TGTGCCAGCAGCTTGCGCATCACGGACGCTGAAGCTTTCTTT. Its protein is CASSLRITDAEAFF.